These 20 T cell receptor beta chains originate from one sample sequenced in a study of blood T cell repertoires in COVID-19. TCRdb's copy holds only in-frame clones and misses some; the assay was immunoSEQ multiplex PCR. The sample includes over 45,000 clones, roughly nine tenths of them seen just once. The material sequenced was peripheral blood. The receptors shown here come from an elderly woman with acute or convalescent COVID-19.

The rearrangement joins TRBV18 to TRBJ2-3; 12 bases are shared with TRBD1. This CDR3 has 16 amino acids. Germline CDR1 and CDR2: KGHSH and LQKENI. With 6 bases clipped from V and 1 base from J, the junction kept 5 bases outside the gene matches. This CDR3 reads CASSPGQGAGTDTQYF. The CDR3 DNA is TGTGCCAGCTCCCCGGGACAGGGGGCGGGCACAGATACGCAGTATTTT.

V gene TRBV28 combines with J gene TRBJ1-5; tentative D call: TRBD1 (5 bases). The CDR3 contains 17 residues. Germline V gene data show CDR1 as MDHEN and CDR2 as SYDVKM. Trimming took 6 bases from V and 1 from J, leaving 19 bases between them. For the CDR3, the DNA is TGTGCCAGCAGGCCTTCACTTGGGGGGGGAAGCAATCAGCCCCAGCATTTT. This codes for CASRPSLGGGSNQPQHF.

The chain has TRBV19 and TRBJ2-2, with D tentatively TRBD2 (5 bases). The V end was cut by 5 bases, the J end by 3 bases, with 10 bases between. The CDR3 covers 14 residues. Germline V gives CDR1 LNHDA, CDR2 SQIVND (reference sequence). The CDR3 DNA is TGTGCCAGTAGTCCTGGGAGAGACACCGGGGAGCTGTTTTTT. It specifies CASSPGRDTGELFF.

CDR3 loop: CASSVPTSARTDTQYF. Written as DNA, the CDR3 is TGTGCCAGCAGCGTACCGACTAGCGCCCGCACAGATACGCAGTATTTT. The genes are TRBV9 and TRBJ2-3, with 8 bases fitting TRBD2. V was pared by 1 base and J by 1 base, with 5 bases of the junction left unmatched. In germline, CDR1 is SGDLS, CDR2 YYNGEE. CDR3 size: 16 residues.

A few counts support this clone. The rearrangement uses TRBV10-1 and TRBJ2-2; 9 bases fit TRBD1. The V and J ends lost 3 bases and 7 bases, in that order; junction bases with no gene match: 6. Germline CDR1 WNHNN, CDR2 SYGVQD (reference sequence). CDR3 length: 15 residues. CDR3 bases: TGCGCCAGCAGTGAATACAGGGGGCAAGTCGGGGAGCTGTTTTTT. It yields the protein CASSEYRGQVGELFF.

The chain uses TRBV27 and TRBJ2-2; TRBD1 agrees at 9 bases. Germline lookup yields CDR1 MNHEY and CDR2 SMNVEV (reference sequence). This CDR3 has 16 amino acids. J gave up 4 bases and V 7 bases, and 10 bases lay outside the gene matches. CDR3 sequence reads: CASTAWATGGTGELFF. The CDR3 nucleotides are TGTGCCAGCACCGCCTGGGCGACAGGGGGCACCGGGGAGCTGTTTTTT.

The J gene is TRBJ2-7, the V gene TRBV7-9; 11 positions agree with TRBD1. J lost 7 bases, V lost 5 bases, and 7 bases had no gene match. Germline V lookup: CDR1 SEHNR, CDR2 FQNEAQ (reference sequence). CDR3 length equals 14 residues. Here the CDR3 DNA reads TGTGCCAGCAGCGCTGGGACAGGGGGACTTGAGCAGTACTTC. Translated: CASSAGTGGLEQYF.

J is TRBJ1-2 and V is TRBV5-4; TRBD1 matches 7 bases. Germline CDR1 is SGHNT and CDR2 is YYREEE (reference sequence). J lost 2 bases, V lost 0 bases, and 1 base had no gene match. The CDR3 sequence is 14 residues long. This CDR3 reads CASSLEGGNYGYTF. The CDR3 DNA reads as TGTGCCAGCAGCTTGGAAGGGGGCAACTATGGCTACACCTTC.

A few counts support this clone. This sequence joins TRBV20-1 and TRBJ1-5; D is unclear. The V and J ends lost 3 bases and 5 bases respectively, with 8 bases between them. Germline assignment: CDR1 DFQATT and CDR2 SNEGSKA (reference sequence). The CDR3 is 12 residues long. CDR3 DNA sequence: TGCAGTGCTAGTGAAGGAGATCAGCCCCAGCATTTT. It specifies CSASEGDQPQHF.

This clone was observed once. This chain connects TRBV5-6 to TRBJ1-1; 8 bases align to TRBD1. V gave up 4 bases and J gave up 5 bases; unmatched junction bases: 7. This CDR3 is built from 14 residues. CDR1 is SGHDT, CDR2 YYEEEE, per germline. The CDR3 protein is CASSPGQGRTEAFF. CDR3 sequence (DNA): TGTGCCAGCAGCCCCGGACAGGGTAGGACTGAAGCTTTCTTT.

This chain links TRBV19 with TRBJ1-5; 7 nucleotides line up with TRBD1. Per germline, CDR1 LNHDA and CDR2 SQIVND (reference sequence). J gave up 2 bases and V 6 bases, and 7 bases lay outside the gene matches. This CDR3 has 15 residues. The CDR3 region is CASRPQGTGNQPQHF. The CDR3 DNA is TGTGCCAGTAGGCCACAGGGGACGGGCAATCAGCCCCAGCATTTT. The full variable domain, in which reference TRBV19 and TRBJ1-5 provide the parts outside the CDR3, is DGGITQSPKYLFRKEGQNVTLSCEQNLNHDAMYWYRQDPGQGLRLIYYSQIVNDFQKGDIAEGYSVSREKKESFPLTVTSAQKNPTAFYLCASRPQGTGNQPQHFGDGTRLSIL.

This chain joins TRBV2 and TRBJ2-7; D may be TRBD1 (6 bases). Germline CDR1 SNHLY, CDR2 FYNNEI. There are 12 residues in the CDR3. V shed 6 bases and J shed 3 bases, with 9 bases lying between them. The CDR3 spells CASSRTDYEQYF. DNA of the CDR3: TGTGCCAGCAGCCGGACAGACTACGAGCAGTACTTC.

V gene TRBV11-2 combines with J gene TRBJ1-1, with 7 bases aligning to TRBD1. This CDR3 has 15 residues. CDR1 is SGHAT and CDR2 is FQNNGV in the germline V gene. Unmatched junction bases numbered 2, after V lost 1 base and J lost 0 bases. In DNA, the CDR3 is TGTGCCAGCAGCTTAGGGGACAGTATGAACACTGAAGCTTTCTTT. The encoded protein is CASSLGDSMNTEAFF.

V gene TRBV2 combines with J gene TRBJ1-2; perhaps TRBD1 as D (5 bases). V was clipped by 4 bases and J by 14 bases, with 26 bases between them. The CDR3 is 15 residues long. The germline V gene has CDR1 SNHLY and CDR2 FYNNEI. In DNA form, the CDR3 reads TGTGCCAGCAGTGTATCATCGGAGACAGCCCGAGTCGAAACCTTC. This codes for CASSVSSETARVETF.

This chain uses TRBV11-1 with TRBJ1-1; D might be TRBD1 (5 bases). The CDR3 is 15 residues long. Germline CDR1 is SGHAT and CDR2 is FQDESV (reference sequence). V dropped 5 bases and J dropped 3 bases, with 16 bases sitting between them. This CDR3 is CASSPRGGDDTEAFF. DNA for the CDR3: TGTGCCAGCAGCCCTCGGGGGGGAGATGACACTGAAGCTTTCTTT.

The CDR3 DNA is TGCGCCAGCAGCCAAGGTCTAGAGAGCCTTTTCTACAATGAGCAGTTCTTC. This encodes CASSQGLESLFYNEQFF. This rearrangement joins TRBV4-1 to TRBJ2-1; the D is unclear. Per the germline V gene, CDR1 is MGHRA and CDR2 is YSYEKL. Between the trimmed V and J ends, which lost 1 base and 3 bases, there was a span of 16 bases. CDR3 length: 17 amino acids.

The chain combines TRBV7-8 with TRBJ2-2; D may be TRBD1 (5 bases). Trimming cost V 5 bases and J 0 bases, with 16 bases left between them. Germline CDR1 reads SGHVS; CDR2 reads FQNEAQ. This CDR3 comprises 17 residues. CDR3 nucleotides: TGTGCCAGCAGCCGAGGTGGGGCAGGGACGAACACCGGGGAGCTGTTTTTT. Amino acid sequence: CASSRGGAGTNTGELFF.

The CDR3 reads CASRPGGDRETQYF. The CDR3 DNA follows: TGTGCCAGCAGGCCCGGAGGGGACCGGGAGACCCAGTACTTC. This chain links TRBV4-2 with TRBJ2-5, with D possibly being TRBD2 (6 bases). This CDR3 contains 14 residues. Germline V gene sequence: CDR1 LGHNA, CDR2 YNFKEQ. The V and J ends lost 6 bases and 5 bases respectively, with 16 bases between them.

The genes are TRBV7-9 and TRBJ1-1; possibly TRBD1 for D (5 bases). V lost 5 bases, J lost 1 base, and 8 bases lay in between. The CDR3 runs to 13 residues. CDR1 and CDR2 (germline): SEHNR, FQNEAQ (reference sequence). CDR3 in DNA: TGTGCCAGCAGCGTTGGACAGAACACTGAAGCTTTCTTT. Translated, it gives CASSVGQNTEAFF.

The rearrangement uses TRBV3-1 (or the pseudogene TRBV3-2) and TRBJ2-3; a weak D match, TRBD2 (6 bases). The CDR3 runs 12 residues. Germline CDR1 reads LGHDT; CDR2 reads YNNKEL (reference sequence). Trimming pared 3 bases from V and 5 bases from J, leaving 6 bases between. CDR3 region: CASSQGGDTQYF. The CDR3 DNA follows: TGTGCCAGCAGCCAGGGGGGAGATACGCAGTATTTT.